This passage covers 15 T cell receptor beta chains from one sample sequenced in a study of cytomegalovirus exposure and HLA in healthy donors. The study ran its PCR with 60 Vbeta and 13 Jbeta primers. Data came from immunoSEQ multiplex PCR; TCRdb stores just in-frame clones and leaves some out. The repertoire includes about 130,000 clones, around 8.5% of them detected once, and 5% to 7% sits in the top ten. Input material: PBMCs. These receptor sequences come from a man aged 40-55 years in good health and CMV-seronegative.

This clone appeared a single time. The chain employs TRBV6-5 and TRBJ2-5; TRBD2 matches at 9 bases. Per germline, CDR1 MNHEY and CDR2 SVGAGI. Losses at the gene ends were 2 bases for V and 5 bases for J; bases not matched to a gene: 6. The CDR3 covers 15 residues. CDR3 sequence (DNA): TGTGCCAGCAGTTACGGCGGGGGGGGCGGGGAGACCCAGTACTTC. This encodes CASSYGGGGGETQYF.

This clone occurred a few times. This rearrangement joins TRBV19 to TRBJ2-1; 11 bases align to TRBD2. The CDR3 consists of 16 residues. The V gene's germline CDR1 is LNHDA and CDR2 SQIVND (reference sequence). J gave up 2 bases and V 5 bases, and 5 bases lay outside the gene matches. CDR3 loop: CASSSSSGGTYNEQFF. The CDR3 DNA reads TGTGCCAGTAGTTCATCTAGCGGGGGGACCTACAATGAGCAGTTCTTC.

The CDR3 sequence is CASSLATGVGYTF. The CDR3 coding sequence is TGCGCCAGCAGCTTGGCCACAGGGGTTGGCTACACCTTC. V is TRBV5-1 and J is TRBJ1-2; 7 bases align to TRBD1. V shed 0 bases, J shed 7 bases, and the junction held 3 bases outside the gene matches. Germline-derived CDR1 and CDR2 are SGHRS and YFSETQ. The CDR3 contains 13 residues.

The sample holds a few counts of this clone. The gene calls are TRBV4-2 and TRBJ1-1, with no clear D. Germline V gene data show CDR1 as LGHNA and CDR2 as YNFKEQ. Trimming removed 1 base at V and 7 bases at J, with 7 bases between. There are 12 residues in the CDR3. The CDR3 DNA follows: TGTGCCAGCAGCCAAGGGCGGGTTGAAGCTTTCTTT. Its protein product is CASSQGRVEAFF.

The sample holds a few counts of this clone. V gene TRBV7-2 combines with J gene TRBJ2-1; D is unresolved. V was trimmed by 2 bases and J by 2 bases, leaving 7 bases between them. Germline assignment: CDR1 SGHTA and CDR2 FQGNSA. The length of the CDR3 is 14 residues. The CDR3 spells CASSLSKTYNEQFF. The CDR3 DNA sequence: TGTGCCAGCAGCTTAAGCAAAACCTACAATGAGCAGTTCTTC.

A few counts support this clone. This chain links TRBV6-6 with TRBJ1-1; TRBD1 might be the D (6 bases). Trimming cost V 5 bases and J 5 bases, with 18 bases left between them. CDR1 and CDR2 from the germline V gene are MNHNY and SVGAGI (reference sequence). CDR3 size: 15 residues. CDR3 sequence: CASSPWGGPGTEAFF. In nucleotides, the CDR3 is TGTGCCAGCAGTCCCTGGGGGGGGCCGGGGACTGAAGCTTTCTTT.

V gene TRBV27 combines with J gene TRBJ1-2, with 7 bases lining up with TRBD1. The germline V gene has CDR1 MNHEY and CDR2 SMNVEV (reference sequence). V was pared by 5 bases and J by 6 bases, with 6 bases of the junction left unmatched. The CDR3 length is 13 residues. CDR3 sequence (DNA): TGTGCCAGCAGTGGGACGACAGGGAATGGCTACACCTTC. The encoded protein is CASSGTTGNGYTF.

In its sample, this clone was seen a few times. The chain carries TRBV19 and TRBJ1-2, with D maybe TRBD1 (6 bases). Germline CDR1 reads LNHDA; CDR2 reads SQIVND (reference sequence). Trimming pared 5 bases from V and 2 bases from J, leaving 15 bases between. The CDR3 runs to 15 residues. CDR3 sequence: CASSVSRTGNYGYTF. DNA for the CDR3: TGTGCCAGTAGTGTATCCAGAACAGGGAACTATGGCTACACCTTC.

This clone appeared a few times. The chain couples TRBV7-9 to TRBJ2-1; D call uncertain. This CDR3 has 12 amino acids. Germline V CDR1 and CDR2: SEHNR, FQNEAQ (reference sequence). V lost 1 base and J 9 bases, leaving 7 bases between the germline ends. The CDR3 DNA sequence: TGTGCCAGCAGCTTAGTTGGAGTTGAGCAGTTCTTC. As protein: CASSLVGVEQFF.

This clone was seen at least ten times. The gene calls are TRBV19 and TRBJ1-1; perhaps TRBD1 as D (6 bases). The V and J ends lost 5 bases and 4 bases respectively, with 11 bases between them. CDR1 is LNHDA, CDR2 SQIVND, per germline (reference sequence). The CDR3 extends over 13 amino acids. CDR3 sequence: CASSVTGSTEAFF. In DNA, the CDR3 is TGTGCCAGTAGTGTAACAGGGAGCACTGAAGCTTTCTTT.

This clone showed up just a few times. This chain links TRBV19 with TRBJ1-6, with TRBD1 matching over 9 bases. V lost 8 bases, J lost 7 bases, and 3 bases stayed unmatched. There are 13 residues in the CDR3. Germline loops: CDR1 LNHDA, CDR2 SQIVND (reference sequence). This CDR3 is CASSDRGNSPLHF. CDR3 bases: TGTGCCAGTTCTGACAGGGGGAATTCACCCCTCCACTTT. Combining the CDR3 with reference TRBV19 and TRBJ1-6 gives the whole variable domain DGGITQSPKYLFRKEGQNVTLSCEQNLNHDAMYWYRQDPGQGLRLIYYSQIVNDFQKGDIAEGYSVSREKKESFPLTVTSAQKNPTAFYLCASSDRGNSPLHFGNGTRLTVT.

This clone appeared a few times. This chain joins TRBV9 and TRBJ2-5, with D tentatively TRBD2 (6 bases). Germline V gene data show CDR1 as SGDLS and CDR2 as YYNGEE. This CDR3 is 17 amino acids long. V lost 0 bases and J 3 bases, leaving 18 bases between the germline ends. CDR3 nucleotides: TGTGCCAGCAGCGTAGAGGTCGGCGGGGCCGGAGAAGAGACCCAGTACTTC. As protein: CASSVEVGGAGEETQYF.

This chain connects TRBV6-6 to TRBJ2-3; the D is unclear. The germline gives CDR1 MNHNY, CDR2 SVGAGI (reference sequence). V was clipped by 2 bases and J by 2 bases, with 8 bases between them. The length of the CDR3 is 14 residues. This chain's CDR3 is CASSYDEYTDTQYF. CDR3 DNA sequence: TGTGCCAGCAGTTACGATGAGTACACAGATACGCAGTATTTT.

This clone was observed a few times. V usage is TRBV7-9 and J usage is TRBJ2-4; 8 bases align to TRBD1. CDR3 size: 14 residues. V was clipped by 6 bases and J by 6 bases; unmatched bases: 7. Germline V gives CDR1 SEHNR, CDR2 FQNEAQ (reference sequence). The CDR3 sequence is CASRGAQGGNIQYF. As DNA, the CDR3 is TGTGCCAGCAGGGGAGCACAGGGGGGAAACATTCAGTACTTC.

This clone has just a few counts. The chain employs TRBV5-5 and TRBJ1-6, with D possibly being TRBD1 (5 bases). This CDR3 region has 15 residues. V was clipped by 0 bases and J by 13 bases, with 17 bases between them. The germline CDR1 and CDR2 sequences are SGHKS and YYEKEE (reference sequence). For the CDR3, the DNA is TGTGCCAGCAGCTTGGCGGGGGGACCATCCATGCCCCTCCACTTT. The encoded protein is CASSLAGGPSMPLHF.